This TCR beta chain came from a study of OX40 agonist ivuxolimab in advanced cancers. This CDR3 has 17 amino acids. J was trimmed by 6 bases and V by 0 bases; bases with no gene match: 11. Germline V gene lookup returns CDR1 SGHRS and CDR2 YFSETQ. Sequencing used immunoSEQ multiplex PCR; TCRdb keeps in-frame clones, though not all of them. In the table there are 91,000 or so clones, 85% to 90% of which are singletons. Remarks on this clone: What it binds is not known.

Prior autoimmune disease or systemic immunosuppression barred patients. Broader study findings: In a subset of nonresponders, normalized T-cell clonal expansion was also low. Relative to CD4+ cells, CD8+ T cells on average had more expanded clones. Within 6 weeks, CD4+ and CD8+ blood T cells expanded clonally at 0.1 to 3.0 mg/kg.

The V gene is TRBV5-1, the J gene TRBJ2-7; TRBD2 agrees at 11 bases. The sample consisted of CD4+ or CD8+ T cells sorted from blood, taken in a trial of the OX40 agonist ivuxolimab. The clonotype originates from an adult with an advanced solid tumor such as melanoma, head and neck, liver or kidney cancer. DNA of the CDR3: TGCGCCAGCAGCTTGGGGGGAGTAGCGGGAGGGCTGGCCGAGCAGTACTTC. Its protein is CASSLGGVAGGLAEQYF.